Listed here are 4 T cell receptor beta chains from one sample, sequenced in a study of blood T cell repertoires in COVID-19 (dated by TCRdb to about 2020). The library was built by means of the immunoSEQ multiplex PCR assay. TCRdb limited this immuneACCESS table to in-frame rearrangements with V and J called. A share of clones is missing; checked studies link under half to unresolved V genes, and the rest is unexplained. This sample is represented by more than 80,000 clones; around 80% of them were singletons. The biggest ten clones account for more than 13% of the sample. Material for sequencing was peripheral blood. The receptors here all came from a woman aged 60 to 75 with acute or convalescent COVID-19.

V gene TRBV11-2 combines with J gene TRBJ1-5, with unresolved D. This CDR3 has 15 residues. Deletions cut 0 bases from V and 5 bases from J, with 11 bases between. Germline values: CDR1 SGHAT, CDR2 FQNNGV. The CDR3 DNA reads as TGTGCCAGCAGCTTAGACCCGGGGAGGCATCAGCCCCAGCATTTT. Its translation: CASSLDPGRHQPQHF.

This chain links TRBV20-1 with TRBJ2-2, with 9 nucleotides matching TRBD2. J lost 6 bases, V lost 3 bases, and 11 bases had no gene match. Looked up from germline, CDR1 is DFQATT and CDR2 is SNEGSKA (reference sequence). The CDR3 has 16 amino acids. The CDR3 nucleotides read TGCAGTGCTAGTAGCGGGAGAGAGGAGAGACCCGGGGAGCTGTTTTTT. This codes for CSASSGREERPGELFF.

V usage is TRBV7-3 and J usage is TRBJ2-3; weak D call: TRBD1 (5 bases). The V gene lost 5 bases and the J gene lost 1 base, with 7 bases spanning the gap. The CDR3 runs to 13 residues. Germline values: CDR1 SGHTA, CDR2 FQGTGA. The CDR3 DNA follows: TGTGCCAGCAGCCCAGGGCGCACAGATACGCAGTATTTT. Translated: CASSPGRTDTQYF.

The rearrangement links TRBV14 to TRBJ1-2; D gene unclear. V was trimmed by 1 base and J by 7 bases, leaving 13 bases between them. Per the germline V gene, CDR1 is SGHDN and CDR2 is FVKESK. The CDR3 sequence is 14 residues long. The DNA for the CDR3 is TGTGCCAGCAGCCAAGTATCCAGTCTTACTGGCTACACCTTC. As protein: CASSQVSSLTGYTF.